The entry below gives a single T cell receptor beta chain sequence along with its context. What it binds is unknown. The data belong to a study of shared clonotypes between healthy human individuals. The study, taken as a whole, reports: Against clonotypes common to all four donors, non-shared ones had lower generation probabilities. Shared clonotypes: 4.5% to 5% naive CD4, roughly 4% naive CD8, around 2.2% memory CD4, under 0.45% memory CD8.

Trimming removed 2 bases from V and 4 bases from J; junction bases left unmatched: 4. Germline-derived CDR1 and CDR2 are SGHDT and YYEEEE. The CDR3 contains 14 residues. Running of the assay took place at deep level. The table came from immunoSEQ multiplex PCR; TCRdb's copy has only in-frame clones and leaves some out. The sample has some 2.3 million clones, more than 85% seen once. The V call is TRBV5-6, the J call TRBJ2-3, with 7 bases fitting TRBD2. The TCR comes from a man younger than 35 in good health. Some clones in this sample may be carry-over from other donors' samples. Sequenced material: naive CD4+ T cells from PBMCs. The subset is: CD45RA+ positively selected. CDR3 amino acids: CASSLWGRADTQYF. In nucleotides, the CDR3 is TGTGCCAGCAGCTTATGGGGGAGGGCAGATACGCAGTATTTT.